The rows below give T cell receptor beta chains drawn from one sample of a study of T-cell memory formation after mild COVID-19. TCRdb re-called the 5' RACE reads through MiXCR, storing one row per CDR3 protein. The table has 100,000 to 150,000 distinct CDR3 sequences, about 5.9% seen once. The source material was PBMCs or a T cell subset sorted from them (not recorded which). These receptors were taken from an adult woman who had mild COVID-19 (a few samples of this study predate the infection). Cell type and time point are not known. Both conserved end residues are part of each CDR3. Each record gives: CDR3 protein, CDR3 DNA, J gene, V gene, clone size, CDR3 length, D gene. A D gene is named only where the DNA matches it firmly. The listing skips clone size in some rows; elsewhere it reads once, few, many or a size class.

cdr3_aa: CASSLRRTSHPTF; cdr3_nt: TGTGCCAGCAGCTTACGCCGGACTAGCCATCCCACGTTC; j_call: TRBJ2-1; v_call: TRBV7-2; clone_size: few; cdr3_length: 13; d_call: TRBD2
cdr3_aa: CSATLATSTDTQYF; cdr3_nt: TGCAGTGCTACACTAGCGACCAGCACAGATACGCAGTATTTT; j_call: TRBJ2-3; v_call: TRBV20-1; clone_size: -; cdr3_length: 14; d_call: TRBD2
cdr3_aa: CSAPDRGPNYGYTF; cdr3_nt: TGCAGTGCTCCTGACAGGGGACCTAACTATGGCTACACCTTC; j_call: TRBJ1-2; v_call: TRBV20-1; clone_size: many; cdr3_length: 14; d_call: TRBD1
cdr3_aa: CASSLVGRSTEAFF; cdr3_nt: TGTGCCAGCAGCTTGGTGGGGAGGAGCACTGAAGCTTTCTTT; j_call: TRBJ1-1; v_call: TRBV5-5; clone_size: many; cdr3_length: 14; d_call: -
cdr3_aa: CASSFHRTGQFF; cdr3_nt: TGTGCCAGCAGCTTTCATCGGACTGGGCAGTTCTTC; j_call: TRBJ2-1; v_call: TRBV7-8; clone_size: -; cdr3_length: 12; d_call: -
cdr3_aa: CASRTSGTYGYTF; cdr3_nt: TGTGCCAGCAGAACCTCCGGGACCTATGGCTACACCTTC; j_call: TRBJ1-2; v_call: TRBV6-2/TRBV6-3; clone_size: -; cdr3_length: 13; d_call: -
cdr3_aa: CSVEDLQGVRGEQFF; cdr3_nt: TGCAGCGTTGAAGATCTTCAGGGGGTTAGGGGTGAGCAGTTCTTC; j_call: TRBJ2-1; v_call: TRBV29-1; clone_size: many; cdr3_length: 15; d_call: TRBD1
cdr3_aa: CASSQESRTAVDHEQYF; cdr3_nt: TGTGCCAGCAGCCAAGAGTCAAGGACAGCCGTGGACCACGAGCAGTACTTC; j_call: TRBJ2-7; v_call: TRBV3-1; clone_size: many; cdr3_length: 17; d_call: -
cdr3_aa: CASSQEDTGNTEAFF; cdr3_nt: TGTGCCAGCAGCCAAGAGGACACTGGGAACACTGAAGCTTTCTTT; j_call: TRBJ1-1; v_call: TRBV4-2; clone_size: few; cdr3_length: 15; d_call: -
cdr3_aa: CASSLVGSGRATDTQYF; cdr3_nt: TGTGCCAGCAGCTTAGTTGGTAGCGGGAGGGCTACAGATACGCAGTATTTT; j_call: TRBJ2-3; v_call: TRBV7-2; clone_size: many; cdr3_length: 17; d_call: TRBD2